This T cell receptor beta chain derives from a study of T cells in Graves' hyperthyroidism and ophthalmopathy. Across the study: The authors collected peripheral blood at initial diagnosis, before any treatment. Study-level findings and limits: A model of 13 V-J features distinguished ophthalmopathy from stable hyperthyroidism.

This clonotype was seen at least ten times. Its antigen remains unknown. RNA transcripts served as the template for amplifying TCR beta CDR3 regions. HTBI primers were used for first-round RT-PCR of the TCR CDR3. TCRdb passed the multiplex PCR reads through MiXCR, listing each CDR3 protein once. In the table there are approximately 600,000 distinct CDR3 sequences, approximately 13% of which are singletons. The CDR3 contains 14 residues. The germline V gene has CDR1 DFQATT and CDR2 SNEGSKA (reference sequence). V lost 6 bases and J lost 4; bases outside the gene matches: 9. Among the patients, aged 18 to 65, hyperthyroidism was newly diagnosed and had lasted under 2 months.

The chain couples TRBV20-1 to TRBJ1-5; TRBD1 agrees at 7 bases. Sequences were obtained from blood. The receptor comes from a woman in her twenties or thirties with Graves' hyperthyroidism that later progressed to Graves' ophthalmopathy. The CDR3 loop is CSARTGVTNQPQHF. The CDR3 DNA follows: TGCAGTGCAAGAACAGGGGTTACAAATCAGCCCCAGCATTTT.